Each of the 17 T cell receptor beta chains below was sequenced from the same sample in a study of T cell repertoires in cytomegalovirus infection (dated by TCRdb to the late 2010s). The sequencing machine was an Illumina HiSeq 1500. Using fastp at Q25 and MiXCR, TCRdb reprocessed the public reads and kept productive beta chains. Entries that share a CDR3 protein sequence are merged under the most common genes and DNA. Recorded for this sample are 55,000 to 70,000 distinct CDR3 sequences; around 21% of them occurred a single time. Together, the top ten hold roughly 80% of the sample. No cognate antigen is known for these TCRs. The sample taken for sequencing was PBMCs, sequenced either directly or after in vitro stimulation (not recorded which). The receptor source for this set is a human donor in good health (CMV status not recorded). Some clones in this sample may be carry-over from other donors' samples.

This clonotype was detected a few times. The V call is TRBV12-3 or TRBV12-4, the J call TRBJ1-1; the D gene is possibly TRBD1 (5 bases). The CDR3 is 15 residues long. V was clipped by 5 bases and J by 5 bases, with 18 bases between them. CDR3: CASSIRQTGGTEAFF. CDR3 DNA sequence: TGTGCCAGCAGTATCCGACAGACTGGCGGAACTGAAGCTTTCTTT.

This clonotype was seen only once. This rearrangement joins TRBV10-3 to TRBJ1-5; D is possibly TRBD1 (5 bases). The CDR3 spans 13 residues. Trimming took 6 bases from V and 3 from J, leaving 9 bases between them. Germline V CDR1 and CDR2: ENHRY, SYGVKD. The CDR3 spells CAISGGINQPQHF. The CDR3 DNA sequence: TGTGCCATCAGCGGGGGTATCAATCAGCCCCAGCATTTT.

Concerning this clonotype: A much bigger clone sits one base away, suggesting this may be a read error. This sequence joins TRBV7-2 and TRBJ1-2; TRBD1 might be the D (6 bases). This CDR3 contains 15 residues. Germline CDR1 reads SGHTA; CDR2 reads FQGNSA. The V end was cut by 1 base, the J end by 10 bases, with 19 bases between. This CDR3 reads CASSLVNRDLGDYTF. CDR3 nucleotide sequence: TGTGCCAGCAGCTTAGTTAACAGGGACCTTGGGGACTACACCTTC. Full variable domain (remainder filled in from reference TRBV7-2 and TRBJ1-2): GAGVSQSPSNKVTEKGKDVELRCDPISGHTALYWYRQSLGQGLEFLIYFQGNSAPDKSGLPSDRFSAERTGGSVSTLTIQRTQQEDSAVYLCASSLVNRDLGDYTFGSGTRLTVV.

The chain links TRBV7-2 to TRBJ2-7; D gene unclear. Germline loops: CDR1 SGHTA, CDR2 FQGNSA. Trimming took off 1 base at V and 6 bases at J, with 10 bases between the two ends. CDR3 length: 13 amino acids. The CDR3 here is CASSLGQAFEQYV. The CDR3, as DNA: TGTGCCAGCAGCTTAGGGCAGGCGTTCGAGCAGTACGTC.

V is TRBV2 and J is TRBJ2-2; no reliable D call. The CDR3 covers 18 residues. Trimming pared 0 bases from V and 5 bases from J, leaving 19 bases between. Germline V lookup: CDR1 SNHLY, CDR2 FYNNEI. The CDR3 nucleotides read TGTGCCAGCAGTGAAGCGGGTCTACGCGTAGTGGAAACCGGGGAGCTGTTTTTT. This codes for CASSEAGLRVVETGELFF. The entire variable domain, with the rest obtained from reference TRBV2 and TRBJ2-2, is as follows: EPEVTQTPSHQVTQMGQEVILRCVPISNHLYFYWYRQILGQKVEFLVSFYNNEISEKSEIFDDQFSVERPDGSNFTLKIRSTKLEDSAMYFCASSEAGLRVVETGELFFGEGSRLTVL.

Ten or more counts support this clonotype. The rearrangement uses TRBV27 and TRBJ2-3; 14 nucleotides agree with TRBD2. The ends lost 5 bases at V and 8 bases at J; junction bases unmatched: 6. CDR3 length equals 15 residues. Germline V lookup: CDR1 MNHEY, CDR2 SMNVEV (reference sequence). The CDR3 DNA sequence: TGTGCCAGCAGTCAGGGACTAGCGGGAGTTGGTACGCAGTATTTT. Protein sequence: CASSQGLAGVGTQYF.

The chain carries TRBV5-4 and TRBJ2-1; tentative D call: TRBD2 (5 bases). Between the trimmed V and J ends, which lost 1 base and 8 bases, there was a span of 10 bases. The CDR3 is 13 residues long. The germline V gene encodes CDR1 SGHNT and CDR2 YYREEE (reference sequence). The CDR3 DNA reads TGTGCCAGCAGCTTGAACGGGGTCTATGAGCAGTTCTTC. This sequence encodes CASSLNGVYEQFF.

This clonotype was counted only a few times. The chain recombines TRBV19 with TRBJ2-1; weak D call: TRBD2 (5 bases). Germline V gene data show CDR1 as LNHDA and CDR2 as SQIVND (reference sequence). Between the trimmed V and J ends, which lost 7 bases and 9 bases, there was a span of 16 bases. The CDR3 spans 13 residues. Here the CDR3 DNA reads TGTGCCAGTATCAGTCGGGCTCGGGGTGAGCAGTTCTTC. It encodes CASISRARGEQFF.

This clonotype was observed many times. The chain couples TRBV11-2 to TRBJ2-1; perhaps TRBD2 as D (6 bases). V was cut by 7 bases and J by 3 bases, with 19 bases left in between. CDR3 size: 16 residues. Germline CDR1 reads SGHAT; CDR2 reads FQNNGV. The CDR3 region has the DNA TGTGCCAGCACCGACCTGGGCGGGGAGCGCTACAATGAGCAGTTCTTC. Its protein product is CASTDLGGERYNEQFF.

J is TRBJ2-1 and V is TRBV3-1; TRBD2 aligns across 12 bases. V lost 0 bases to trimming and J lost 15 bases; unmatched junction nucleotides: 6. Germline V gene sequence: CDR1 LGHDT, CDR2 YNNKEL (reference sequence). The CDR3 is 14 residues long. The CDR3 reads CASSQDSSGRAVFF. The CDR3 DNA reads as TGTGCCAGCAGCCAAGATTCTAGCGGGAGGGCCGTGTTCTTC.

The table lists this clonotype with a few counts. The chain has TRBV7-9 and TRBJ2-7, with 7 bases matching TRBD2. The CDR3 contains 14 residues. J gave up 4 bases and V 7 bases, and 10 bases lay outside the gene matches. Germline values: CDR1 SEHNR, CDR2 FQNEAQ (reference sequence). CDR3 in DNA: TGTGCCAGCACCCTTCCGGGACTACCTTACGAGCAGTACTTC. It codes for CASTLPGLPYEQYF.

The chain joins TRBV15 to TRBJ2-5, with 11 bases fitting TRBD1. This CDR3 contains 16 residues. The V segment lost 2 bases and the J segment 5 bases; nucleotides outside the gene matches: 7. The germline CDR1 and CDR2 sequences are LNHNV and YYDKDF (reference sequence). The CDR3 loop is CATSRTGTGGEETQYF. In DNA, the CDR3 is TGTGCCACCAGCAGAACCGGGACAGGGGGAGAGGAGACCCAGTACTTC.

This clonotype occurred many times. This chain joins TRBV7-2 and TRBJ2-7; D is possibly TRBD1 or TRBD2 (7 bases each). Trimming removed 7 bases from V and 2 bases from J, with 21 bases in between. Germline V gene data show CDR1 as SGHTA and CDR2 as FQGNSA. This CDR3 contains 16 residues. The CDR3 DNA follows: TGTGCCAGCAAGAAGGGGGGGGACAGCTCCACCTACGAGCAGTACTTC. Residues: CASKKGGDSSTYEQYF.

This chain joins TRBV20-1 and TRBJ2-2; TRBD2 might be the D (6 bases). Trimming stripped 5 bases from V and 4 bases from J, with 8 bases between. Germline CDR1 reads DFQATT; CDR2 reads SNEGSKA (reference sequence). This CDR3 contains 12 residues. The CDR3 DNA is TGCAGTGCTCTGGAGGGCACCGGGGAGCTGTTTTTT. Its translation: CSALEGTGELFF.

A few counts support this clonotype. The V gene is TRBV20-1, the J gene TRBJ2-2, with TRBD1 matching over 9 bases. CDR3 length: 15 residues. V lost 0 bases to trimming and J lost 5 bases; unmatched junction nucleotides: 4. CDR1 DFQATT and CDR2 SNEGSKA come from the germline V gene (reference sequence). CDR3 coding DNA: TGCAGTGCTAGAGACACCGGGACAGGGACCGGGGAGCTGTTTTTT. Translating it yields CSARDTGTGTGELFF.

The chain combines TRBV19 with TRBJ1-2; TRBD1 matches at 9 bases. Trimming took 4 bases from V and 5 from J; bases not matched to a gene: 8. Germline V gene data show CDR1 as LNHDA and CDR2 as SQIVND (reference sequence). This CDR3 is built from 15 residues. As DNA, the CDR3 is TGTGCCAGTAGTACCCGGACAGGGGAGTTTTATGGCTACACCTTC. Protein sequence: CASSTRTGEFYGYTF.

The CDR3 coding sequence is TGTGCCAGCAGCCGGGGGCAGGGGATCCACGAGCAGTACTTC. Translation gives CASSRGQGIHEQYF. The chain combines TRBV11-2 with TRBJ2-7; D is possibly TRBD1 or TRBD2 (6 bases each). The germline V and J ends were trimmed by 5 bases and 5 bases, with 16 bases remaining between them. Germline assignment: CDR1 SGHAT and CDR2 FQNNGV. This CDR3 spans 14 amino acids.